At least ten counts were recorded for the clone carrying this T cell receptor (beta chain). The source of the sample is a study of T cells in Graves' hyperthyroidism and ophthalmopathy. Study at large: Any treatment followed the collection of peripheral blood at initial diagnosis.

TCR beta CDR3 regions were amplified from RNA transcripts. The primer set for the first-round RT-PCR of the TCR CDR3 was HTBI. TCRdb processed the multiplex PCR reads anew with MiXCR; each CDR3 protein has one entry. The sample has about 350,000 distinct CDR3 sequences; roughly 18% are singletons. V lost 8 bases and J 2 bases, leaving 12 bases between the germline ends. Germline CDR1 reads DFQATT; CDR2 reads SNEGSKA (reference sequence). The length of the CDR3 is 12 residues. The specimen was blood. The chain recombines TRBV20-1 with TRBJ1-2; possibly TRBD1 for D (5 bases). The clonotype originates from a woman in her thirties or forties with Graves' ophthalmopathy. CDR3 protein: CSMTDTNYGYTF. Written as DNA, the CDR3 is TGCAGTATGACAGATACCAACTATGGCTACACCTTC.